A selection of T cell receptor beta chains follows, all from one sample in a study of shared clonotypes between healthy human individuals. Method: immunoSEQ multiplex PCR; TCRdb's copy keeps in-frame clones and lacks some. The sample holds more than 500,000 clones, approximately 95% seen once. The specimen sequenced was naive CD8+ T cells sorted from blood. All receptors come from a young woman in good health. Each CDR3 is given with its conserved first and last residue. Each record gives: clone size, J gene, V gene, D gene, CDR3 DNA, CDR3 protein. D genes are given only for firm matches. Size is omitted from some rows. Given values are once, few, many or a class for expanded clones.

clone_size: -
j_call: TRBJ2-1
v_call: TRBV2
d_call: TRBD2
cdr3_nt: TGTGCCAGCAGTGAAGGCCTAGCGGGAGAAGGGGACAATGAGCAGTTCTTC
cdr3_aa: CASSEGLAGEGDNEQFF

clone_size: -
j_call: TRBJ2-7
v_call: TRBV27
d_call: -
cdr3_nt: TGTGCCAGCAGTCCCACCACGGTGCCCTACGAGCAGTACTTC
cdr3_aa: CASSPTTVPYEQYF

clone_size: -
j_call: TRBJ2-7
v_call: TRBV29-1
d_call: -
cdr3_nt: TGCAGCGTCGGGGGCCAGCATGTGGGGAGATACGAGCAGTACTTC
cdr3_aa: CSVGGQHVGRYEQYF

clone_size: -
j_call: TRBJ2-7
v_call: TRBV7-9
d_call: TRBD2
cdr3_nt: TGTGCCAGCAGCTTAGCGGGGGGGAACTCCTACGAGCAGTACTTC
cdr3_aa: CASSLAGGNSYEQYF

clone_size: -
j_call: TRBJ2-4
v_call: TRBV19
d_call: TRBD1
cdr3_nt: TGTGCCAGTAGCGCCTGGACAGGGGGACAAAACATTCAGTACTTC
cdr3_aa: CASSAWTGGQNIQYF

clone_size: -
j_call: TRBJ1-5
v_call: TRBV7-9
d_call: TRBD1
cdr3_nt: TGTGCCAGCAGCTTAGGACAGGGTAATCAGCCCCAGCATTTT
cdr3_aa: CASSLGQGNQPQHF

clone_size: -
j_call: TRBJ2-5
v_call: TRBV7-9
d_call: -
cdr3_nt: TGTGCCAGCAGCCCCCCTGGGCGAGAGACCCAGTACTTC
cdr3_aa: CASSPPGRETQYF

clone_size: -
j_call: TRBJ2-3
v_call: TRBV28
d_call: TRBD2
cdr3_nt: TGTGCCAGCAGTGGACTAGCGGAGGTAACAGATACGCAGTATTTT
cdr3_aa: CASSGLAEVTDTQYF

clone_size: once
j_call: TRBJ2-1
v_call: TRBV15
d_call: -
cdr3_nt: TGTGCCACCAGCAGACGCCCCGCCGTAGTCGGGTTTTTAACGGACAATGAGCAGTTCTTC
cdr3_aa: CATSRRPAVVGFLTDNEQFF

clone_size: once
j_call: TRBJ1-2
v_call: TRBV7-8
d_call: TRBD1
cdr3_nt: TGTGCCAGCAGCGGGACAGCCAACTATGGCTACACCTTC
cdr3_aa: CASSGTANYGYTF

clone_size: -
j_call: TRBJ2-7
v_call: TRBV28
d_call: TRBD2
cdr3_nt: TGTGCCAGCAGTTTAGCACTAGCGGGAGCTAACGAGCAGTACTTC
cdr3_aa: CASSLALAGANEQYF

clone_size: -
j_call: TRBJ1-3
v_call: TRBV9
d_call: -
cdr3_nt: TGTGCCAGCAGCGGATACAGCTCTGGAAACACCATATATTTT
cdr3_aa: CASSGYSSGNTIYF

clone_size: -
j_call: TRBJ2-7
v_call: TRBV27
d_call: -
cdr3_nt: TGTGCCAGCAGTGTTGACTGGACGAGCTCCTACGAGCAGTACTTC
cdr3_aa: CASSVDWTSSYEQYF

clone_size: -
j_call: TRBJ2-7
v_call: TRBV6-1
d_call: -
cdr3_nt: TGTGCCAGCAGGTCCATAGTTCAGTACGAGCAGTACTTC
cdr3_aa: CASRSIVQYEQYF

clone_size: -
j_call: TRBJ2-7
v_call: TRBV7-9
d_call: -
cdr3_nt: TGTGCCAGCAGCACAATTATGGACGGCTACGAGCAGTACTTC
cdr3_aa: CASSTIMDGYEQYF

clone_size: -
j_call: TRBJ2-3
v_call: TRBV10-3
d_call: -
cdr3_nt: TGTGCCATCAGCGAAGGGGATACGCAGTATTTT
cdr3_aa: CAISEGDTQYF

clone_size: -
j_call: TRBJ2-2
v_call: TRBV5-1
d_call: -
cdr3_nt: TGCGCCAGCAGCTTGAAGTCGGGGGTGGGAGTTCCCGGGGAGCTGTTTTTT
cdr3_aa: CASSLKSGVGVPGELFF